The rows below give T cell receptor beta chains drawn from one sample of a study of cytomegalovirus exposure and HLA in healthy donors. Some clones are missing from TCRdb's copy, which holds only in-frame ones; the method was immunoSEQ multiplex PCR. Counted here are approximately 160,000 clones, about 90% occurring once; the ten biggest clones make up around 2.7%. The sequenced sample consisted of PBMCs. The source of these receptors is a woman aged 18-35 years in good health and CMV-seropositive. The CDR3 runs from the conserved cysteine through the conserved F or W. The D gene is left open where the match is weak. A clone size is listed for some rows: how often the clone was seen (once, few, many), or a class if it is expanded.

D	size	V	J	CDR3	DNA
TRBD1	NA	TRBV6-5	TRBJ2-3	CASSYGTGGTDTQYF	TGTGCCAGCAGTTACGGGACAGGGGGCACAGATACGCAGTATTTT
TRBD1	NA	TRBV7-9	TRBJ2-7	CASSLGGTGFYEQYF	TGTGCCAGCAGCTTAGGGGGGACAGGCTTCTACGAGCAGTACTTC
TRBD2	NA	TRBV4-1	TRBJ2-3	CASSPGTSGYTDTQYF	TGCGCCAGCAGCCCGGGGACTAGCGGATACACAGATACGCAGTATTTT
TRBD1	once	TRBV4-1	TRBJ2-7	CASSFRGPGEQYF	TGCGCCAGCAGCTTCAGGGGGCCGGGCGAGCAGTACTTC
NA	NA	TRBV7-8	TRBJ2-5	CASSPTRVRAGETQYF	TGTGCCAGCAGCCCAACGCGGGTGAGGGCCGGGGAGACCCAGTACTTC
NA	NA	TRBV19	TRBJ1-5	CASSIIASNQPQHF	TGTGCCAGTAGTATCATTGCGAGCAATCAGCCCCAGCATTTT
NA	few	TRBV10-3	TRBJ2-2	CAITGMNTGELFF	TGTGCCATCACGGGGATGAACACCGGGGAGCTGTTTTTT
TRBD2	once	TRBV11-1	TRBJ2-3	CASSSSGGRTDTQYF	TGTGCCAGCAGCTCTAGCGGGGGGAGAACAGATACGCAGTATTTT
NA	NA	TRBV15	TRBJ2-3	CATSGPGSASTDTQYF	TGTGCCACCAGCGGGCCGGGGTCGGCTAGCACAGATACGCAGTATTTT
NA	once	TRBV1	TRBJ2-5	CTSSQVKVAGSLETQYF	TGCACCAGCAGCCAAGTGAAGGTAGCGGGGTCGTTGGAGACCCAGTACTTC
NA	NA	TRBV10-1	TRBJ1-4	CASSEGGPNSGTNEKLFF	TGCGCCAGCAGTGAAGGAGGGCCGAATAGCGGTACTAATGAAAAACTGTTTTTT
NA	NA	TRBV18	TRBJ2-5	CASSPITSGQETQYF	TGTGCCAGCTCACCAATTACCTCAGGCCAAGAGACCCAGTACTTC
TRBD1	NA	TRBV6-5	TRBJ1-2	CASSPRTGGASGYTF	TGTGCCAGCAGCCCCAGAACAGGGGGCGCGAGTGGCTACACCTTC
TRBD1	once	TRBV6-5	TRBJ1-5	CASRQGASQPQHF	TGTGCCAGCAGGCAGGGGGCGAGTCAGCCCCAGCATTTT
NA	NA	TRBV7-2	TRBJ2-3	CASSLGHTDTQYF	TGTGCCAGCAGCTTAGGGCACACAGATACGCAGTATTTT
NA	NA	TRBV5-1	TRBJ2-3	CASSLDPPGFKVRTVYTDTQYF	TGCGCCAGCAGCTTGGACCCCCCCGGTTTCAAAGTACGTACCGTCTACACAGATACGCAGTATTTT
TRBD1	few	TRBV2	TRBJ1-2	CASTKGQGGGYTF	TGTGCCAGCACTAAGGGACAGGGAGGCGGCTACACCTTC
TRBD2	NA	TRBV7-6	TRBJ2-6	CASSYLSGGASGANVLTF	TGTGCCAGCAGCTACCTTAGCGGGGGGGCCTCTGGGGCCAACGTCCTGACTTTC
TRBD2	NA	TRBV6-6	TRBJ2-7	CASRGARELTYEQYF	TGTGCCAGCCGCGGCGCGCGGGAGCTAACGTACGAGCAGTACTTC
NA	NA	TRBV6-1	TRBJ2-7	CASSLALSYEQYF	TGTGCCAGCAGTCTAGCGCTCTCCTACGAGCAGTACTTC
TRBD1	NA	TRBV27	TRBJ1-1	CASRLQGALNTEAFF	TGTGCCAGCAGACTACAGGGGGCCCTGAACACTGAAGCTTTCTTT
NA	NA	TRBV6-6	TRBJ1-5	CASKLRDQPQHF	TGTGCCAGCAAGCTACGCGATCAGCCCCAGCATTTT
NA	once	TRBV6-1	TRBJ1-5	CASGTQGLEPQHF	TGTGCCAGCGGGACGCAGGGGCTGGAGCCCCAGCATTTT
NA	NA	TRBV2	TRBJ2-7	CASNEGGLDYEQYF	TGTGCCAGCAACGAAGGAGGATTGGACTACGAGCAGTACTTC
NA	once	TRBV11-2	TRBJ1-2	CASSLVARPAGHGYTF	TGTGCCAGCAGCTTAGTGGCCCGGCCCGCGGGACATGGCTACACCTTC
NA	NA	TRBV15	TRBJ1-1	CATSREFGSGNTEAFF	TGTGCCACCAGCAGAGAATTTGGTTCGGGGAACACTGAAGCTTTCTTT
NA	NA	TRBV28	TRBJ2-7	CASSLLTTLEQYF	TGTGCCAGCAGTTTGCTGACTACCTTAGAGCAGTACTTC
NA	NA	TRBV4-1	TRBJ1-2	CASSQTGSNYGYTF	TGCGCCAGCAGCCAAACAGGATCTAACTATGGCTACACCTTC
NA	few	TRBV4-1	TRBJ1-1	CASSPGNTEAFF	TGCGCCAGCAGCCCGGGGAACACTGAAGCTTTCTTT
TRBD2	NA	TRBV11-2	TRBJ2-2	CASSETSGRRTGELFF	TGTGCCAGCAGCGAAACTAGCGGGAGACGCACCGGGGAGCTGTTTTTT
NA	NA	TRBV5-8	TRBJ2-7	CASSLLRLRDKAYEQYF	TGTGCCAGCAGCCTCCTTCGACTCCGGGACAAAGCCTACGAGCAGTACTTC
TRBD2	NA	TRBV27	TRBJ2-5	CASHMGGQETQYF	TGTGCCAGCCATATGGGGGGGCAAGAGACCCAGTACTTC
TRBD1	NA	TRBV5-4	TRBJ1-2	CASSRLGQPTYTF	TGTGCCAGCAGCCGATTGGGACAGCCCACTTACACCTTC
TRBD1	NA	TRBV27	TRBJ2-3	CASSLSGGRTDTQYF	TGTGCCAGCAGTTTATCAGGGGGCCGTACAGATACGCAGTATTTT
NA	NA	TRBV2	TRBJ2-2	CASSKQMGANTGELFF	TGTGCCAGCAGTAAGCAGATGGGGGCCAACACCGGGGAGCTGTTTTTT
TRBD1	NA	TRBV2	TRBJ2-7	CASSRTGEKSIEQYF	TGTGCCAGCAGTCGTACAGGGGAAAAATCTATCGAGCAGTACTTC
NA	NA	TRBV21-1	TRBJ2-5	CASSKSGDRAQETQYF	TGTGCCAGCAGCAAAAGTGGGGACAGGGCCCAAGAGACCCAGTACTTC
TRBD1	NA	TRBV28	TRBJ1-2	CASSPSGTGTYGYTF	TGTGCCAGCAGTCCATCCGGGACAGGGACCTATGGCTACACCTTC
TRBD1	few	TRBV7-9	TRBJ2-7	CASSILGQGQTYEQYF	TGTGCCAGCAGCATCCTGGGGCAGGGACAGACCTACGAGCAGTACTTC
NA	NA	TRBV2	TRBJ1-1	CASRGLGDTEAFF	TGTGCCAGCAGGGGGTTAGGGGACACTGAAGCTTTCTTT
TRBD1	NA	TRBV7-2	TRBJ1-2	CASSLAGTGGGQNGYTF	TGTGCCAGCAGCCTCGCAGGGACAGGGGGCGGTCAAAATGGCTACACCTTC
NA	NA	TRBV10-3	TRBJ1-1	CAISPSPGNTEAFF	TGTGCCATCAGCCCGTCTCCAGGGAATACTGAAGCTTTCTTT
TRBD2	NA	TRBV19	TRBJ2-7	CASSAPLAGAEQYF	TGTGCCAGTAGCGCCCCCCTAGCGGGAGCCGAGCAGTACTTC
NA	few	TRBV19	TRBJ2-2	CASSPASSGELFF	TGTGCCAGTAGCCCCGCTAGCTCCGGGGAGCTGTTTTTT
NA	NA	TRBV5-4	TRBJ2-5	CASSLARRAGQETQYF	TGTGCCAGCAGCTTGGCCAGGAGGGCGGGACAAGAGACCCAGTACTTC
TRBD2	NA	TRBV2	TRBJ2-1	CASSDPSGLAVYNEQFF	TGTGCCAGCAGTGATCCCTCGGGACTAGCGGTTTACAATGAGCAGTTCTTC
TRBD1	NA	TRBV10-3	TRBJ1-4	CAIAPGQGARYNEKLFF	TGTGCCATCGCGCCTGGACAGGGGGCGAGGTATAATGAAAAACTGTTTTTT
NA	NA	TRBV18	TRBJ2-3	CASSPVYGRSTDTQYF	TGTGCCAGCTCACCAGTATACGGTCGGAGCACAGATACGCAGTATTTT
NA	NA	TRBV7-6	TRBJ1-1	CASSSLGQEAFF	TGTGCCAGCAGCTCCCTTGGACAGGAAGCTTTCTTT
TRBD1	NA	TRBV5-1	TRBJ1-2	CASSLDGTGLGDNYGYTF	TGCGCCAGCAGCTTGGATGGGACAGGGCTGGGAGATAACTATGGCTACACCTTC
NA	NA	TRBV11-2	TRBJ2-7	CASTEGVAWEQYF	TGTGCCAGCACCGAGGGGGTAGCGTGGGAGCAGTACTTC
NA	NA	TRBV7-9	TRBJ2-4	CASSLDGVFIQYF	TGTGCCAGCAGCTTAGACGGGGTTTTCATTCAGTACTTC
TRBD1	NA	TRBV30	TRBJ1-5	CAWRTGTGGNQPQHF	TGTGCCTGGAGAACCGGGACAGGGGGCAATCAGCCCCAGCATTTT
NA	NA	TRBV4-3	TRBJ2-3	CASSRRADTQYF	TGCGCCAGCAGCCGCAGGGCAGATACGCAGTATTTT
TRBD2	NA	TRBV13	TRBJ2-1	CASSIGGLVHRNEQFF	TGTGCCAGCAGCATAGGCGGACTAGTCCACAGGAATGAGCAGTTCTTC
NA	NA	TRBV6-1	TRBJ1-1	CASRGWQGNTEAFF	TGTGCCAGCAGGGGGTGGCAGGGGAACACTGAAGCTTTCTTT
TRBD1	once	TRBV5-5	TRBJ2-7	CASSLPTGVTYEQYF	TGTGCCAGCAGCTTGCCGACAGGGGTAACCTACGAGCAGTACTTC
TRBD1	NA	TRBV27	TRBJ2-3	CASSSSRDRGWGTDTQYF	TGTGCCAGCAGTTCGTCCCGGGACAGGGGATGGGGCACAGATACGCAGTATTTT
TRBD1	NA	TRBV19	TRBJ2-7	CASSWTGGVEQYF	TGTGCCAGTAGCTGGACAGGGGGCGTCGAGCAGTACTTC
NA	NA	TRBV6-6	TRBJ1-2	CASSSKRADYGYTF	TGTGCCAGCAGTTCGAAAAGAGCGGATTATGGCTACACCTTC